One and the same sample provided the 7 T cell receptor beta chains below, sequenced in a study of T cell responses to AZD1222 COVID-19 vaccine (dated by TCRdb to the early 2020s). Receptor libraries were prepared by the immunoSEQ multiplex PCR assay. Imported from immuneACCESS, the table was reduced by TCRdb to in-frame sequences with V and J called. These copies leave out some clones; in studies compared against another copy, an unresolved V gene accounts for under half, and the cause of the remainder is not known. The sample data list 80,000 or so clones, and about 84% of these were observed just once. About 3% of the sample lies in the top ten. The time point label on this specimen signifies: baseline before first vaccination. The sequencing used peripheral blood, collected on day 0 of AZD1222 vaccination. These receptors were obtained from an adult in good health.

This sequence joins TRBV5-1 and TRBJ2-3; D gene ambiguous. Trimming pared 0 bases from V and 1 base from J, leaving 9 bases between. Germline assignment: CDR1 SGHRS and CDR2 YFSETQ. The CDR3 covers 15 residues. The CDR3 here is CASSLEGTRTDTQYF. The CDR3 bases are TGCGCCAGCAGCTTGGAAGGAACCCGCACAGATACGCAGTATTTT.

The chain is built from TRBV25-1 and TRBJ2-1, with 10 bases that match TRBD2. Germline V gene data show CDR1 as MGHDK and CDR2 as SYGVNS. The CDR3 runs 16 residues. Germline trimming cut 2 bases from V and 4 bases from J; bases unmatched to any gene: 5. The DNA of the CDR3 is TGTGCCAGCAGTGAAAGCGGGAGGGCGGTATACAATGAGCAGTTCTTC. Residues: CASSESGRAVYNEQFF.

The V call is TRBV4-3, the J call TRBJ1-1, with D unclear. The V and J ends lost 0 bases and 2 bases respectively, with 10 bases between them. Germline V lookup: CDR1 LGHNA, CDR2 YSLEER. This CDR3 has 15 residues. CDR3 protein: CASSQDRTVNTEAFF. CDR3 DNA: TGCGCCAGCAGCCAAGATCGAACAGTTAACACTGAAGCTTTCTTT.

This clone occurred a few times. The chain uses TRBV12-5 and TRBJ2-1; D assignment may be TRBD1 or TRBD2 (6 bases each). V was clipped by 7 bases and J by 9 bases, with 19 bases between them. The CDR3 runs 14 residues. From germline, CDR1 is LGHNT and CDR2 FRNRAP. The CDR3 DNA reads TGTGCTAGTGTCCCCGACGGGGGCTCGTTTGAGCAGTTCTTC. Residues: CASVPDGGSFEQFF. Supplemented by reference TRBV12-5 and TRBJ2-1, the full variable domain reads DARVTQTPRHKVTEMGQEVTMRCQPILGHNTVFWYRQTMMQGLELLAYFRNRAPLDDSGMPKDRFSAEMPDATLATLKIQPSEPRDSAVYFCASVPDGGSFEQFFGPGTRLTVL.

The chain combines TRBV6-6 with TRBJ1-4; the D gene is possibly TRBD1 (5 bases). Germline CDR1 MNHNY, CDR2 SVGAGI (reference sequence). This CDR3 has 16 amino acids. Trimming removed 6 bases from V and 8 bases from J, with 22 bases in between. The CDR3 coding sequence is TGTGCCAGCAGCCAGGATGTGAAGGGGCTCGGGGAAAAACTGTTTTTT. Translated: CASSQDVKGLGEKLFF.

V gene TRBV4-3 combines with J gene TRBJ1-1; no clear D gene. The germline CDR1 and CDR2 sequences are LGHNA and YSLEER. There are 13 residues in the CDR3. V lost 4 bases and J lost 4, with 10 bases in between. CDR3 protein: CASSPADGTEAFF. CDR3 DNA sequence: TGCGCCAGCAGCCCGGCGGATGGCACTGAAGCTTTCTTT.

To note about this clone: One junction end disagrees with the germline gene, perhaps due to a read error. The chain is built from TRBV12-3 or TRBV12-4 and TRBJ2-7, with a tentative D call TRBD2 (5 bases). CDR3 length equals 12 residues. The CDR3 sequence is CASSLAYLEQYF. The CDR3 nucleotides are TGTGCCAGCAGCTTAGCGTACCTCGAGCAGTACTTC.